This entry lists 3 T cell receptor beta chains sequenced from one sample in a study of brain T cells in children with intractable seizures. Generated by immunoSEQ multiplex PCR, the TCRdb table keeps only in-frame clones and is missing some. In the table there are hundreds of thousands of clones, over 90% of which are singletons. This sample's time point: blood from clinic visit 5 months post-surgery; TSC patient then seizure free. The sequencing used peripheral blood, collected around 5 months after surgery. The source of these receptors is a boy in the first two years of life with tuberous sclerosis and intractable seizures.

This clone turned up a few times. V usage is TRBV19 and J usage is TRBJ1-3; possibly TRBD1 for D (5 bases). The CDR3 is 16 residues long. CDR1 is LNHDA and CDR2 is SQIVND in the germline V gene (reference sequence). Trimming stripped 5 bases from V and 3 bases from J, with 17 bases between. CDR3 residues: CASSPPGTRGGNTIYF. The CDR3 DNA follows: TGTGCCAGTAGTCCACCCGGGACCCGAGGTGGAAACACCATATATTTT.

The rearrangement links TRBV28 to TRBJ1-5; possible D gene TRBD1, 5 bases. The V end was cut by 2 bases, the J end by 5 bases, with 10 bases between. Germline lookup yields CDR1 MDHEN and CDR2 SYDVKM. The CDR3 spans 14 residues. The CDR3 protein is CASSLAGKDQPQHF. As DNA, the CDR3 is TGTGCCAGCAGTTTAGCAGGGAAGGATCAGCCCCAGCATTTT.

This clone was seen only once. The chain combines TRBV28 with TRBJ1-4, with D perhaps matching TRBD1 (6 bases). V was pared by 3 bases and J by 7 bases, with 15 bases between. CDR1 MDHEN and CDR2 SYDVKM come from the germline V gene. The CDR3 length is 15 residues. This chain's CDR3 is CASSLLGGGREKLFF. The CDR3 DNA sequence: TGTGCCAGCAGTTTGTTGGGTGGGGGCCGTGAAAAACTGTTTTTT.